This record concerns one TCR beta chain sequence. This CDR3 spans 13 amino acids. V lost 1 base and J lost 7, with 10 bases in between. CDR1 is SGHTA, CDR2 FQGTGA, per germline. Assay used: immunoSEQ multiplex PCR; TCRdb lists only in-frame clones, some missing. The table records approximately 89,000 clones, about 87% of them present only once. The record originates from a study of control samples from healthy donors and cancer patients. The sample comprised blood. The V and J genes are TRBV7-3 and TRBJ1-2; the D gene is possibly TRBD1 (5 bases). The TCR sequence derives from a man in his fifties in good health. CDR3 sequence (DNA): TGTGCCAGCAGCTTAAATCAGGGCAGTGGCTACACCTTC. Its translation is CASSLNQGSGYTF.